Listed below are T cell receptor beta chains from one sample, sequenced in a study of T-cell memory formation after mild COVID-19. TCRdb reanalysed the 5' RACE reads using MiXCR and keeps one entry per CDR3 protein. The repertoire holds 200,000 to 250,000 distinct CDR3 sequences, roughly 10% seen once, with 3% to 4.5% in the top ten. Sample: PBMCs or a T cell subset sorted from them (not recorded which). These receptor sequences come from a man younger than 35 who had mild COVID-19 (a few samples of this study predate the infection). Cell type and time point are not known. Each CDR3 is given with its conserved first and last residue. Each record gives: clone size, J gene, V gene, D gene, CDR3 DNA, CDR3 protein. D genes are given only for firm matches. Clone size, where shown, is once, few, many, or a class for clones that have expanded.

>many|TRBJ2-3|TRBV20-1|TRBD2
TGCAGTGCTAGATTGATACTCGCGGGGGGTGGAGATACGCAGTATTTT
CSARLILAGGGDTQYF
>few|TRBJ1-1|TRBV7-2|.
TGTGCCAGCAGCCGATGGTGGGGGGGGAACACTGAAGCTTTCTTT
CASSRWWGGNTEAFF
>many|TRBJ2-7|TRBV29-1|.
TGCAGCGTCGGCGGGACAACCGACGAGCAGTACTTC
CSVGGTTDEQYF
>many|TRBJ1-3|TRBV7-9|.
TGTGCCAGCAGCTCCCTGGTCGGGGGTGCCCTGGTCGGAAACACCATATATTTT
CASSSLVGGALVGNTIYF
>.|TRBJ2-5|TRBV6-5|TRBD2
TGTGCCAGCAGTGGTAGCGGGACCCAGTTTTCCCAGTACTTC
CASSGSGTQFSQYF
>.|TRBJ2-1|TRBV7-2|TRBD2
TGTGCCAGCAGCTTAAATGCGGGGGGGCCCTATGAGCAGTTCTTC
CASSLNAGGPYEQFF
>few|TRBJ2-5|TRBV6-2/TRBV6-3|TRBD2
TGTGCCAGCAGTTCGACCCGGACAGAAATGGGACTAGCGGGGGCCGGGGGAACCCAGTACTTC
CASSSTRTEMGLAGAGGTQYF
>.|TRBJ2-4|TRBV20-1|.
TGCAGTGCTCCCCGGGGCCGGGGGCTTGAAAACATTCAGTACTTC
CSAPRGRGLENIQYF
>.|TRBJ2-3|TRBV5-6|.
TGTGCCAGCAGCTTCGTATTTGGGTTGGGCGCAGATACGCAGTATTTT
CASSFVFGLGADTQYF
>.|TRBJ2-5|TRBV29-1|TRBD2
TGCAGCGTTGCTGTACTAGCGGGGCGAGAGACCCAGTACTTC
CSVAVLAGRETQYF
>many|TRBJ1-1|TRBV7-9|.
TGTGCCAGCAGCCCAGGGACCCCGGGCACTGAAGCTTTCTTT
CASSPGTPGTEAFF
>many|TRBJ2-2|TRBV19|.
TGTGCCAGTAGTAGAGGGGAAGACACCGGGGAGCTGTTTTTT
CASSRGEDTGELFF
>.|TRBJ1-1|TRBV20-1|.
TGCAGTGCTAGCTGGCGACAAGGCCAAGCTTTCTTT
CSASWRQGQAFF
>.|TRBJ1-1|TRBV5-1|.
TGCGCCAGCAGCTTGGACATTTCTGAAGCTTTCTTT
CASSLDISEAFF
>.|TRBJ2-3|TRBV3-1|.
TGTGCCAGCAGCCACAAACTGCGCACAGATACGCAGTATTTT
CASSHKLRTDTQYF
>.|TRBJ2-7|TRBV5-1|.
TGCGCCAGCAGGAGAGGGTCTTCAACCTACGAGCAGTACTTC
CASRRGSSTYEQYF
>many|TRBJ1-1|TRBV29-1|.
TGCAGCGTTGGGAGGAAGTCCATGAACACTGAAGCTTTCTTT
CSVGRKSMNTEAFF
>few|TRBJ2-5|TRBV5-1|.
TGCGCCAGCAGCTCACAGGTCCGGTTAGAGACCCAGTACTTC
CASSSQVRLETQYF
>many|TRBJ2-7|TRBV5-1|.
TGCGCCAGCAGCCCTAGACCCCAGCAGACCTACGAGCAGTACTTC
CASSPRPQQTYEQYF
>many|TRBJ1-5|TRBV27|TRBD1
TGTGCCAGCAGTTTTGCAGGGGGGTATAATCAGCCCCAGCATTTT
CASSFAGGYNQPQHF
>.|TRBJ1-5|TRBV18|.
TGTGCCAGCTCACCTAAAGTTGGGGCCGGGCAGCCCCAGCATTTT
CASSPKVGAGQPQHF
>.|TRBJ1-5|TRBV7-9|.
TGTGCCAGCCGGGAGGGAGATCAGCCCCAGCATTTT
CASREGDQPQHF
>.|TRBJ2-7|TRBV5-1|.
TGCGCCAGCAGCTTGGGACAGGCCTCCGGGGAGCAGTACTTC
CASSLGQASGEQYF
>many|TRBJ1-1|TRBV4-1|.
TGCGCCAGCAGCCACGATACCGGGACCGCGGGGTTGGAAGCTTTCTTT
CASSHDTGTAGLEAFF
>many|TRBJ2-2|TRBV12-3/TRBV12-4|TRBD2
TGTGCCAGCAGCTTAGCCCTAGCGGGGGTTACCGGGGAGCTGTTTTTT
CASSLALAGVTGELFF
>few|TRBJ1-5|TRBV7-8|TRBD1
TGTGCCAGCAGCTCACTCGACAGGGGGAGCAATCAGCCCCAGCATTTT
CASSSLDRGSNQPQHF
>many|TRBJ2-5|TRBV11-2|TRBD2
TGTGCCAGCAGCCCCGGGACTAGCGGGGGGGCCGGAGAGACCCAGTACTTC
CASSPGTSGGAGETQYF
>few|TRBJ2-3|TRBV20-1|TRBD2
TGCAGTGAAATAGCGGGGGGCACAGATACGCAGTATTTT
CSEIAGGTDTQYF